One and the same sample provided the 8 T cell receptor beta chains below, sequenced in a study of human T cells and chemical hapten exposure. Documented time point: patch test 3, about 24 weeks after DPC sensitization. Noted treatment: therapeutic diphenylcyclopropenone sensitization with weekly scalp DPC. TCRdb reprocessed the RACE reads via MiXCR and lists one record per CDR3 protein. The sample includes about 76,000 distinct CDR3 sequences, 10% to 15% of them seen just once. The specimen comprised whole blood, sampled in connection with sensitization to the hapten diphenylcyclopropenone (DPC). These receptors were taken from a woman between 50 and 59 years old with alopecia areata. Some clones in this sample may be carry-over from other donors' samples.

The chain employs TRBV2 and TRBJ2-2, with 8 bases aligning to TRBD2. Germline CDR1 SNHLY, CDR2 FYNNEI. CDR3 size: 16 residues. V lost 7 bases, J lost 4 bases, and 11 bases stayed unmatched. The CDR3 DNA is TGTGCCAGCAAGGATCTCAGCGGGAGCGCCACCGGGGAGCTGTTTTTT. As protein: CASKDLSGSATGELFF. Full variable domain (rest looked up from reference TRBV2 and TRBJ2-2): EPEVTQTPSHQVTQMGQEVILRCVPISNHLYFYWYRQILGQKVEFLVSFYNNEISEKSEIFDDQFSVERPDGSNFTLKIRSTKLEDSAMYFCASKDLSGSATGELFFGEGSRLTVL.

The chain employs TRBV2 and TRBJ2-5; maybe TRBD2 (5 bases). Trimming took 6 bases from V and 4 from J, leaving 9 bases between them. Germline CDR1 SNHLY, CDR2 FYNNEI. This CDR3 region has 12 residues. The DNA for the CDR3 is TGTGCCAGCAGGGGAGATCTAGAGACCCAGTACTTC. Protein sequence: CASRGDLETQYF.

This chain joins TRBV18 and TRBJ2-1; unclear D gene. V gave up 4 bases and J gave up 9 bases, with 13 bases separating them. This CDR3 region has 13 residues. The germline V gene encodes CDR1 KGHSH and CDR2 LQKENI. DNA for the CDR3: TGTGCCAGCTCACTAGATAGGCTGAGTGAGCAGTTCTTC. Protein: CASSLDRLSEQFF.

The CDR3 loop is CSVAWGSGSLSSTDTQYF. The CDR3 nucleotides read TGCAGCGTTGCCTGGGGTAGCGGGAGCCTATCTAGCACAGATACGCAGTATTTT. The chain couples TRBV29-1 to TRBJ2-3, with TRBD2 identical over 9 bases. The germline gives CDR1 SQVTM, CDR2 ANQGSEA. Losses at the gene ends were 4 bases for V and 0 bases for J; bases not matched to a gene: 14. The CDR3 totals 18 residues.

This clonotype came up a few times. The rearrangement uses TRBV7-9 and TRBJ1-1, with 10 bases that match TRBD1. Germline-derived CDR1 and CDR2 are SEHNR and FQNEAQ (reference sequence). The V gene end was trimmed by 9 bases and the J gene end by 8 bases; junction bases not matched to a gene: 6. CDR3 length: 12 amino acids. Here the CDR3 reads CASGTGATEAFF. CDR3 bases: TGTGCCAGTGGGACAGGGGCTACGGAAGCTTTCTTT. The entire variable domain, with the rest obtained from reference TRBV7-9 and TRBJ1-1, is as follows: DTGVSQNPRHKITKRGQNVTFRCDPISEHNRLYWYRQTLGQGPEFLTYFQNEAQLEKSRLLSDRFSAERPKGSFSTLEIQRTEQGDSAMYLCASGTGATEAFFGQGTRLTVV.

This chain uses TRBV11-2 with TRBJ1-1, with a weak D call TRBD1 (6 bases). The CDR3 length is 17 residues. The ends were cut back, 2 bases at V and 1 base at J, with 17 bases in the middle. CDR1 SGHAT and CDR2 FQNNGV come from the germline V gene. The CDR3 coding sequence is TGTGCCAGCAGCTTACACCTTTCGCCGGGACAGAACACTGAAGCTTTCTTT. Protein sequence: CASSLHLSPGQNTEAFF. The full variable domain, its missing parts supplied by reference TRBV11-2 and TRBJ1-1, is EAGVAQSPRYKIIEKRQSVAFWCNPISGHATLYWYQQILGQGPKLLIQFQNNGVVDDSQLPKDRFSAERLKGVDSTLKIQPAKLEDSAVYLCASSLHLSPGQNTEAFFGQGTRLTVV.

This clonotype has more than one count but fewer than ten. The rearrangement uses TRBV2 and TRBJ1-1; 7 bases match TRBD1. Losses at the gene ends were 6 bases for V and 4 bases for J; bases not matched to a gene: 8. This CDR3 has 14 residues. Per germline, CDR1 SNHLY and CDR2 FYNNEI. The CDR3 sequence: CASRIQGSPTEAFF. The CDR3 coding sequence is TGTGCCAGCAGAATACAGGGGAGCCCCACTGAAGCTTTCTTT.

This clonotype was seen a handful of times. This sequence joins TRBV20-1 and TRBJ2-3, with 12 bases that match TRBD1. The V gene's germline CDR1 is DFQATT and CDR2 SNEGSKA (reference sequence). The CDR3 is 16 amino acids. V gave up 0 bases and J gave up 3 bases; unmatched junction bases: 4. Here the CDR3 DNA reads TGCAGTGCTAGAGATTGGGGACAGGGGGCAACAGATACGCAGTATTTT. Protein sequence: CSARDWGQGATDTQYF.